The 30 T cell receptor beta chains presented below share a single source sample, sequenced in a study of T cell responses to AZD1222 COVID-19 vaccine. Libraries were prepared by immunoSEQ multiplex PCR; TCRdb keeps only in-frame clonotypes and omits some of them. The table has more than 150,000 clones, approximately 90% seen once. The starting material was peripheral blood, obtained on day 0 of AZD1222 vaccination. These receptors were collected from an adult in good health.

The V call is TRBV7-8, the J call TRBJ2-7, with TRBD2 as a possible D gene (6 bases). Germline CDR1 reads SGHVS; CDR2 reads FQNEAQ. The CDR3 contains 12 residues. V shed 5 bases and J shed 6 bases, with 11 bases lying between them. CDR3 sequence reads: CASSPGGSEQYF. The CDR3 DNA is TGTGCCAGCAGCCCCGGGGGTAGCGAGCAGTACTTC.

The chain has TRBV19 and TRBJ2-7; 8 nucleotides agree with TRBD1. From germline, CDR1 is LNHDA and CDR2 SQIVND (reference sequence). Trimming cost V 4 bases and J 3 bases; bases outside gene matches: 5. The CDR3 consists of 14 residues. The CDR3 DNA follows: TGTGCCAGTAGTACCGGACAGGGCGACTACGAGCAGTACTTC. Encoded protein: CASSTGQGDYEQYF.

The rearrangement links TRBV18 to TRBJ2-1, with 12 nucleotides matching TRBD2. Germline V lookup: CDR1 KGHSH, CDR2 LQKENI. The junction had 4 bases not matched to a gene; V was cut back by 6 bases and J by 1 base. CDR3 length: 16 amino acids. The CDR3 loop reads CASSYGLAGSYNEQFF. CDR3 in DNA: TGTGCCAGCTCCTACGGACTAGCGGGATCCTACAATGAGCAGTTCTTC.

The chain couples TRBV6-5 to TRBJ1-1; D is unresolved. With 0 bases removed from V and 1 base from J, the gap between germline ends came to 9 bases. Germline assignment: CDR1 MNHEY and CDR2 SVGAGI. This CDR3 has 15 amino acids. CDR3 bases: TGTGCCAGCAGTTACTCAACACTGGGGAACACTGAAGCTTTCTTT. It codes for CASSYSTLGNTEAFF.

The genes are TRBV28 and TRBJ2-7, with 7 nucleotides matching TRBD1. CDR1 and CDR2 from the germline V gene are MDHEN and SYDVKM. The CDR3 is made up of 13 amino acids. V lost 3 bases and J lost 6; bases outside the gene matches: 5. The CDR3: CASSLTGRSEQYF. The CDR3 coding sequence is TGTGCCAGCAGTTTGACAGGGAGAAGCGAGCAGTACTTC.

The gene calls are TRBV19 and TRBJ2-5; 9 bases fit TRBD2. Germline-derived CDR1 and CDR2 are LNHDA and SQIVND (reference sequence). Losses at the gene ends were 6 bases for V and 5 bases for J; bases not matched to a gene: 13. The CDR3 runs 16 residues. The CDR3 DNA follows: TGTGCCAGTAGGGTCGAGGGTAGCGGGAGTGGGGAGACCCAGTACTTC. Translation: CASRVEGSGSGETQYF.

This rearrangement joins TRBV5-6 to TRBJ2-7; D gene unclear. V lost 6 bases and J 5 bases, leaving 15 bases between the germline ends. The CDR3 is 13 residues long. The germline gives CDR1 SGHDT, CDR2 YYEEEE. The CDR3 loop is CASTLQGTHEQYF. CDR3 DNA: TGTGCCAGCACTCTGCAAGGTACGCACGAGCAGTACTTC.

The chain has TRBV9 and TRBJ2-6; no clear D. CDR1 SGDLS and CDR2 YYNGEE come from the germline V gene. The V and J ends lost 4 bases and 4 bases respectively, with 9 bases between them. The CDR3 runs 14 residues. This CDR3 is CASSSGAGANVLTF. DNA of the CDR3: TGTGCCAGCAGCTCTGGCGCAGGGGCCAACGTCCTGACTTTC.

The chain links TRBV5-1 to TRBJ1-2; D not certain. This CDR3 contains 12 residues. Looked up from germline, CDR1 is SGHRS and CDR2 is YFSETQ. V lost 0 bases, J lost 5 bases, and 5 bases lay in between. The CDR3 region is CASSLERYGYTF. CDR3 sequence (DNA): TGCGCCAGCAGCTTGGAACGATATGGCTACACCTTC. The variable domain in full, completed from reference TRBV5-1 and TRBJ1-2, reads KAGVTQTPRYLIKTRGQQVTLSCSPISGHRSVSWYQQTPGQGLQFLFEYFSETQRNKGNFPGRFSGRQFSNSRSEMNVSTLELGDSALYLCASSLERYGYTFGSGTRLTVV.

The V call is TRBV7-2, the J call TRBJ2-7, with 7 bases fitting TRBD2. Germline CDR1 and CDR2: SGHTA and FQGNSA. Trimming removed 3 bases from V and 6 bases from J; junction bases left unmatched: 8. This CDR3 region has 14 residues. The CDR3 region is CASSFSAGEREQYF. CDR3 coding DNA: TGTGCCAGCAGCTTTTCGGCGGGAGAGCGCGAGCAGTACTTC. Using reference TRBV7-2 and TRBJ2-7 for the parts outside the CDR3, the full variable domain is GAGVSQSPSNKVTEKGKDVELRCDPISGHTALYWYRQSLGQGLEFLIYFQGNSAPDKSGLPSDRFSAERTGGSVSTLTIQRTQQEDSAVYLCASSFSAGEREQYFGPGTRLTVT.

This clone came up once. J is TRBJ2-1 and V is TRBV7-3; 7 nucleotides align to TRBD2. The ends lost 3 bases at V and 9 bases at J; junction bases unmatched: 8. This CDR3 has 14 residues. CDR1 and CDR2 (germline): SGHTA, FQGTGA. CDR3 protein: CASSLGGPGTEQFF. The CDR3 DNA reads as TGTGCCAGCAGCTTGGGAGGGCCGGGTACTGAGCAGTTCTTC. The full variable domain, completed using reference TRBV7-3 and TRBJ2-1, is GAGVSQTPSNKVTEKGKYVELRCDPISGHTALYWYRQSLGQGPEFLIYFQGTGAADDSGLPNDRFFAVRPEGSVSTLKIQRTERGDSAVYLCASSLGGPGTEQFFGPGTRLTVL.

The rearrangement uses TRBV5-4 and TRBJ1-1, with TRBD1 as a possible D gene (6 bases). CDR1 and CDR2 (germline): SGHNT, YYREEE (reference sequence). This CDR3 is built from 14 residues. V lost 6 bases to trimming and J lost 4 bases, with 16 bases between them. CDR3: CASTTPGGGTEAFF. The CDR3 bases are TGTGCCAGCACCACCCCCGGGGGCGGCACTGAAGCTTTCTTT.

The chain has TRBV27 and TRBJ1-2, with TRBD1 matching over 11 bases. This CDR3 has 18 residues. Germline trimming cut 2 bases from V and 0 bases from J; bases unmatched to any gene: 8. Germline V CDR1 and CDR2: MNHEY, SMNVEV (reference sequence). The CDR3 is CASSLKGTGGSSNYGYTF. As DNA, the CDR3 is TGTGCCAGCAGTTTAAAGGGGACAGGGGGATCTTCTAACTATGGCTACACCTTC.

The genes are TRBV6-5 and TRBJ2-2, with D perhaps TRBD2 (6 bases). The CDR3 totals 15 residues. Germline CDR1 and CDR2: MNHEY and SVGAGI. The V gene lost 4 bases and the J gene lost 2 bases, with 11 bases spanning the gap. The CDR3 sequence: CASSSLGLNTGELFF. The DNA of the CDR3 is TGTGCCAGCAGTTCGCTCGGACTAAACACCGGGGAGCTGTTTTTT.

V gene TRBV5-1 combines with J gene TRBJ2-7; TRBD2 matches 11 bases. The CDR3 has 15 residues. Germline-derived CDR1 and CDR2 are SGHRS and YFSETQ. V lost 5 bases, J lost 5 bases, and 9 bases stayed unmatched. This chain's CDR3 is CASRSGTSGNHEQYF. As DNA, the CDR3 is TGCGCCAGCAGATCCGGGACTAGCGGAAATCACGAGCAGTACTTC. Supplemented by reference TRBV5-1 and TRBJ2-7, the full variable domain reads KAGVTQTPRYLIKTRGQQVTLSCSPISGHRSVSWYQQTPGQGLQFLFEYFSETQRNKGNFPGRFSGRQFSNSRSEMNVSTLELGDSALYLCASRSGTSGNHEQYFGPGTRLTVT.

The chain carries TRBV11-3 and TRBJ2-1; TRBD2 aligns across 7 bases. With V trimmed by 0 bases and J by 0 bases, 8 bases remained unmatched. The germline V gene encodes CDR1 SGHNT and CDR2 YENEEA. The CDR3 extends over 18 amino acids. CDR3: CASSLEGLGGSSYNEQFF. The CDR3 bases are TGTGCCAGCAGCTTAGAGGGGTTAGGCGGGAGCTCCTACAATGAGCAGTTCTTC. The whole variable domain, remainder taken from reference TRBV11-3 and TRBJ2-1, is EAGVVQSPRYKIIEKKQPVAFWCNPISGHNTLYWYLQNLGQGPELLIRYENEEAVDDSQLPKDRFSAERLKGVDSTLKIQPAELGDSAVYLCASSLEGLGGSSYNEQFFGPGTRLTVL.

The chain recombines TRBV2 with TRBJ2-7; maybe TRBD1 (5 bases). Germline assignment: CDR1 SNHLY and CDR2 FYNNEI. With 7 bases removed from V and 7 bases from J, the gap between germline ends came to 23 bases. The CDR3 runs to 15 residues. CDR3 loop: CASISSRVSVIEQYF. The CDR3, as DNA: TGTGCCAGCATTTCATCCAGGGTATCGGTTATAGAGCAGTACTTC.

The rearrangement links TRBV10-1 to TRBJ2-7, with 10 bases that match TRBD1. The trim removed 4 bases at V and 6 bases at J, leaving 9 bases unmatched. The germline V gene encodes CDR1 WNHNN and CDR2 SYGVQD (reference sequence). The CDR3 is 15 amino acids. CDR3 nucleotide sequence: TGCGCCAGCAGTGGAAACCGGGACAGGGGTGCCGAGCAGTACTTC. It yields the protein CASSGNRDRGAEQYF.

The DNA for the CDR3 is TGTGCCAGCAGCCAAGGCAAGATCGGGAACACTGAAGCTTTCTTT. This encodes CASSQGKIGNTEAFF. V is TRBV3-1 (or the pseudogene TRBV3-2) and J is TRBJ1-1; D gene uncertain. This CDR3 spans 15 amino acids. Germline CDR1 reads LGHDT; CDR2 reads YNNKEL (reference sequence). The ends were cut back, 1 base at V and 1 base at J, with 10 bases in the middle.

The chain is built from TRBV27 and TRBJ2-7; perhaps TRBD1 as D (6 bases). The CDR3 consists of 12 residues. With 5 bases removed from V and 4 bases from J, the gap between germline ends came to 9 bases. CDR1 MNHEY and CDR2 SMNVEV come from the germline V gene (reference sequence). The CDR3 DNA is TGTGCCAGCAGTAGGCAGGGGTACGAGCAGTACTTC. Translated, it gives CASSRQGYEQYF.

This clone was observed a handful of times. The chain combines TRBV3-1 (or the pseudogene TRBV3-2) with TRBJ1-1; D gene ambiguous. The CDR3 length is 13 residues. In germline, CDR1 is LGHDT, CDR2 YNNKEL (reference sequence). Trimming removed 7 bases from V and 3 bases from J, with 12 bases in between. The CDR3 DNA sequence: TGTGCCAGCACCTCACCCTGGTACACTGAAGCTTTCTTT. Translated, it gives CASTSPWYTEAFF.

The chain combines TRBV19 with TRBJ2-2; a weak D match, TRBD2 (5 bases). The CDR3 runs 15 residues. The germline V and J ends were trimmed by 1 base and 7 bases, with 13 bases remaining between them. CDR1 is LNHDA and CDR2 is SQIVND in the germline V gene (reference sequence). Here the CDR3 DNA reads TGTGCCAGTAGTATAGGTGGGAGCTCCCACGGGGAGCTGTTTTTT. Its translation: CASSIGGSSHGELFF.

This sequence joins TRBV20-1 and TRBJ2-1; no firm D call. The ends were cut back, 6 bases at V and 10 bases at J, with 13 bases in the middle. Germline CDR1 and CDR2: DFQATT and SNEGSKA (reference sequence). The CDR3 length is 11 residues. In DNA form, the CDR3 reads TGCAGTGCCCTACTTAGGGAAGAGCAGTTCTTC. As protein: CSALLREEQFF.

This clone was found once. This chain connects TRBV4-1 to TRBJ2-7; TRBD2 matches 7 bases. The ends lost 5 bases at V and 3 bases at J; junction bases unmatched: 13. The CDR3 is made up of 16 amino acids. CDR1 MGHRA and CDR2 YSYEKL come from the germline V gene. CDR3 bases: TGCGCCAGCAGCTCCAGCGGGAAGGGAACGTTCTACGAGCAGTACTTC. The encoded protein is CASSSSGKGTFYEQYF.

This clone was seen just once. V is TRBV5-4 and J is TRBJ2-1; 8 nucleotides agree with TRBD2. The trim removed 6 bases at V and 1 base at J, leaving 6 bases unmatched. There are 15 residues in the CDR3. Germline values: CDR1 SGHNT, CDR2 YYREEE (reference sequence). CDR3: CASTNAGGSYNEQFF. CDR3 sequence (DNA): TGTGCCAGCACTAATGCGGGAGGTTCCTACAATGAGCAGTTCTTC.

The rearrangement uses TRBV5-1 and TRBJ1-3; tentative D call: TRBD1 (5 bases). CDR3 length: 16 amino acids. The V gene's germline CDR1 is SGHRS and CDR2 YFSETQ. V shed 0 bases and J shed 1 base, with 11 bases lying between them. This chain's CDR3 is CASSLDAGLSGNTIYF. In DNA form, the CDR3 reads TGCGCCAGCAGCTTGGACGCGGGGCTATCTGGAAACACCATATATTTT.

The chain joins TRBV24-1 to TRBJ2-1; the match to TRBD2 covers 8 bases. Germline trimming cut 1 base from V and 9 bases from J; bases unmatched to any gene: 7. The CDR3 consists of 15 residues. Germline lookup yields CDR1 KGHDR and CDR2 SFDVKD. The CDR3 region is CATSDLAGVGAEQFF. CDR3 DNA: TGTGCCACCAGTGATTTAGCGGGAGTTGGGGCTGAGCAGTTCTTC.

V and J are TRBV6-5 and TRBJ1-5; the D is unclear. CDR1 and CDR2 (germline): MNHEY, SVGAGI. The CDR3 totals 12 residues. Between the trimmed V and J ends, which lost 6 bases and 5 bases, there was a span of 8 bases. The CDR3 is CASRGGDQPQHF. The CDR3 DNA is TGTGCCAGCAGAGGCGGGGATCAGCCCCAGCATTTT.

This CDR3 is CASSYSYSTNSPLHF. In DNA form, the CDR3 reads TGTGCCAGCAGTTACTCATACTCGACCAATTCACCCCTCCACTTT. V usage is TRBV6-5 and J usage is TRBJ1-6; no clear D. V gave up 0 bases and J gave up 7 bases, with 10 bases separating them. From germline, CDR1 is MNHEY and CDR2 SVGAGI. This CDR3 region has 15 residues.

The rearrangement joins TRBV18 to TRBJ2-1; 9 bases line up with TRBD2. The CDR3 totals 15 residues. Per germline, CDR1 KGHSH and CDR2 LQKENI. V lost 3 bases and J lost 7; bases outside the gene matches: 7. DNA of the CDR3: TGTGCCAGCTCACCGGCGGGAGGGCCTTGGAATGAGCAGTTCTTC. This translates into CASSPAGGPWNEQFF.